The source of this T cell receptor (beta chain) is a study of T cells in Graves' hyperthyroidism and ophthalmopathy. General study findings and limits: Most clonotypes expanded in thyroid above 0.001 were likewise present in blood.

This clonotype has a count of ten or more. Its antigen is not known. Researchers took RNA transcripts and amplified the TCR beta CDR3 regions from them. During a first-round RT-PCR of the TCR CDR3, the HTBI primer set was used. TCRdb ran MiXCR on the multiplex PCR reads and lists one entry per CDR3 protein. The repertoire holds a few hundred thousand distinct CDR3 sequences, roughly 16% seen once, with 3% to 4% in the top ten. Germline CDR1 is DFQATT and CDR2 is SNEGSKA (reference sequence). This CDR3 has 21 amino acids. The J segment lost 0 bases and the V segment lost 4 bases, leaving 18 bases of the junction unmatched. The source of the PBMCs was over 8.5 ml of fresh peripheral blood.

This chain links TRBV20-1 with TRBJ2-3; 14 bases map to TRBD2. Sequencing was carried out using blood. This clonotype was sampled from a woman aged 40-49 years with Graves' ophthalmopathy. The CDR3 reads CSAKAPVGRLAGGRSTDTQYF. CDR3 nucleotides: TGCAGTGCTAAGGCGCCGGTCGGGAGACTAGCGGGGGGGCGTAGCACAGATACGCAGTATTTT.